These T cell receptor beta chains were read from a single sample in a study of cytomegalovirus exposure and HLA in healthy donors. Repertoires were generated with immunoSEQ multiplex PCR, while TCRdb's copy carries only in-frame clones and drops some. This table holds 76,000 or so clones, approximately 80% found once. Sequencing was done on a sample of PBMCs. These receptors came from a woman aged 40 to 49 in good health and CMV-seropositive. Each CDR3 is given without its conserved first and last residue.

CDR3: ASSLQGLNTEAF
length: 12
V: TRBV7-9
J: TRBJ1-1

CDR3: ASSLMAGGRSNEQF
length: 14
V: TRBV13
J: TRBJ2-1

CDR3: ASSPSQGATGNTIY
length: 14
V: TRBV18
J: TRBJ1-3

CDR3: ASSLGVRFNSPLH
length: 13
V: TRBV5-6
J: TRBJ1-6

CDR3: ASSLAQRGAISYEQY
length: 15
V: TRBV7-8
J: .

CDR3: ASSLGGSGEQY
length: 11
V: TRBV11-3
J: TRBJ2-7

CDR3: ASSLGSVDQPQH
length: 12
V: TRBV7-9
J: TRBJ1-5

CDR3: ASSLPREPKGNTEAF
length: 15
V: TRBV4-1
J: TRBJ1-1

CDR3: ASRKGLAGYFEQF
length: 13
V: TRBV19
J: TRBJ2-1

CDR3: SEGAYETQY
length: 9
V: TRBV20-1
J: TRBJ2-5

CDR3: ASSYDRSYGYT
length: 11
V: TRBV6-5
J: TRBJ1-2

CDR3: ASSNRGQKNIQY
length: 12
V: TRBV19
J: TRBJ2-4

CDR3: ASSPSEAGAMSYGYT
length: 15
V: TRBV18
J: TRBJ1-2

CDR3: ASSYSTGTGELF
length: 12
V: TRBV6-5
J: TRBJ2-2

CDR3: ASSFNTGNTGELF
length: 13
V: TRBV27
J: TRBJ2-2

CDR3: ASSQDYRGVADTQY
length: 14
V: TRBV4-3
J: TRBJ2-3